These 20 T cell receptor beta chains were sequenced from one sample in a study of response to subunit inactivated influenza vaccine. TCRdb fed the RT-PCR reads into MiXCR, producing one record per CDR3 protein. The profile shows approximately 170,000 distinct CDR3 sequences, approximately 15% of them singletons. This specimen was CD8+ T cells sorted from PBMCs, taken around 5 days after vaccination. The origin of the receptors is a middle-aged man who received an inactivated influenza vaccine.

This clonotype turned up a few times. The chain links TRBV9 to TRBJ2-7; 11 positions agree with TRBD2. Germline CDR1 SGDLS, CDR2 YYNGEE. There are 15 residues in the CDR3. V gave up 4 bases and J gave up 3 bases; unmatched junction bases: 6. This CDR3 reads CASSSGLAEYYEQYF. The CDR3 nucleotides are TGTGCCAGCAGCTCGGGACTAGCGGAATACTACGAGCAGTACTTC.

The chain recombines TRBV5-4 with TRBJ2-3; tentative D call: TRBD2 (5 bases). Germline assignment: CDR1 SGHNT and CDR2 YYREEE (reference sequence). V lost 2 bases to trimming and J lost 1 base, with 23 bases between them. The CDR3 extends over 19 amino acids. In DNA form, the CDR3 reads TGTGCCAGCAGCTTTCCTATAACGGGGAACATTTTCGGCACAGATACGCAGTATTTT. This translates into CASSFPITGNIFGTDTQYF.

The rearrangement joins TRBV20-1 to TRBJ2-5; D is possibly TRBD2 (7 bases). The CDR3 has 14 amino acids. Between the trimmed V and J ends, which lost 3 bases and 1 base, there was a span of 12 bases. The germline V gene has CDR1 DFQATT and CDR2 SNEGSKA (reference sequence). Here the CDR3 DNA reads TGCAGTGCTAGTGGGCGGGGGCTCCAAGAGACCCAGTACTTC. As protein: CSASGRGLQETQYF.

The chain combines TRBV29-1 with TRBJ2-7; D possibly corresponds to TRBD2 (5 bases). The V and J ends lost 5 bases and 2 bases respectively, with 13 bases between them. Per germline, CDR1 SQVTM and CDR2 ANQGSEA. The CDR3 totals 13 residues. CDR3 sequence reads: CSVSGGSAYEQYF. Here the CDR3 DNA reads TGCAGCGTTAGTGGAGGTTCCGCCTACGAGCAGTACTTC.

The CDR3 nucleotides read TGTGCCAGCATAGCCTCGCATGAGCAGTTCTTC. This codes for CASIASHEQFF. The V gene is TRBV2, the J gene TRBJ2-1; the D is unclear. CDR3 length: 11 amino acids. CDR1 is SNHLY and CDR2 is FYNNEI in the germline V gene. V lost 7 bases, J lost 8 bases, and 9 bases lay in between.

Regarding this clonotype: Sequence at one end of the junction differs from germline and may be a read error. The rearrangement links TRBV14 to TRBJ2-1, with 7 bases that match TRBD2. Germline-derived CDR1 and CDR2 are SGHDN and FVKESK. The CDR3 loop spans 15 amino acids. The CDR3 sequence is CASSQLAGSNNEQLF. The CDR3 coding sequence is TGTGCCAGCAGCCAATTAGCGGGCTCCAACAATGAGCAGCTCTTC.

The chain combines TRBV13 with TRBJ2-2; no reliable D call. The CDR3 consists of 16 residues. Germline V gene lookup returns CDR1 PRHDT and CDR2 FYEKMQ (reference sequence). V lost 2 bases, J lost 0 bases, and 10 bases lay in between. The CDR3 nucleotides read TGTGCCAGCAGCTTATGGGCAGTTGCGAACACCGGGGAGCTGTTTTTT. This encodes CASSLWAVANTGELFF.

This clonotype was observed a handful of times. The rearrangement joins TRBV12-3 or TRBV12-4 to TRBJ2-1; no clear D gene. Between the trimmed V and J ends, which lost 8 bases and 0 bases, there was a span of 11 bases. CDR3 length: 14 amino acids. CDR3 loop: CASAKQTSYNEQFF. The CDR3 region has the DNA TGTGCCAGCGCGAAGCAGACCTCCTACAATGAGCAGTTCTTC.

This clonotype was recorded many times. V and J are TRBV12-3 or TRBV12-4 and TRBJ1-2; perhaps TRBD1 as D (6 bases). The CDR3 contains 14 residues. With 4 bases removed from V and 4 bases from J, the gap between germline ends came to 13 bases. The CDR3 sequence: CASSYPGEAYGYTF. The CDR3, as DNA: TGTGCCAGCAGTTACCCAGGGGAGGCCTATGGCTACACCTTC.

In its sample, this clonotype was seen a few times. This chain joins TRBV3-2 and TRBJ2-7; the table names TRBD1, a call not compared with the DNA. TRBV3-2 is labeled a pseudogene. This CDR3 region has 17 residues. The CDR3 is CASSQGWRGQDLYEQYF. The DNA of the CDR3 is TGTGCCAGCTCCCAAGGCTGGAGGGGGCAAGACCTCTACGAGCAGTACTTC.

The J gene is TRBJ2-7, the V gene TRBV18, with D perhaps TRBD1 (6 bases). Trimming stripped 1 base from V and 3 bases from J, with 10 bases between. This CDR3 comprises 14 residues. Germline V CDR1 and CDR2: KGHSH, LQKENI. This CDR3 reads CASSPLQGNYEQYF. The CDR3 DNA sequence: TGTGCCAGCTCACCACTCCAGGGGAACTACGAGCAGTACTTC. Using reference TRBV18 and TRBJ2-7 for the parts outside the CDR3, the full variable domain is NAGVMQNPRHLVRRRGQEARLRCSPMKGHSHVYWYRQLPEEGLKFMVYLQKENIIDESGMPKERFSAEFPKEGPSILRIQQVVRGDSAAYFCASSPLQGNYEQYFGPGTRLTVT.

This chain uses TRBV7-9 with TRBJ2-4, with D possibly being TRBD2 (5 bases). The CDR3 is made up of 16 amino acids. The V end lost 4 bases, the J end lost 1 base, and 14 bases lay between the germline ends. CDR1 SEHNR and CDR2 FQNEAQ come from the germline V gene (reference sequence). CDR3 sequence: CASSSLDSTAKNIQYF. The CDR3 coding sequence is TGTGCCAGCAGCTCTCTGGACTCCACGGCCAAAAACATTCAGTACTTC.

This clonotype has at least ten counts. The rearrangement joins TRBV5-1 to TRBJ2-1, with 7 bases aligning to TRBD1. The CDR3 sequence is 15 residues long. Germline loops: CDR1 SGHRS, CDR2 YFSETQ. The V segment lost 1 base and the J segment 5 bases; nucleotides outside the gene matches: 6. CDR3 residues: CASSLYRGSDNEQFF. DNA for the CDR3: TGCGCCAGCAGCTTGTACAGGGGAAGTGACAATGAGCAGTTCTTC.

This clonotype was counted between two and nine times. The CDR3 reads CSGAGGTGETQYF. The CDR3 DNA reads as TGCAGCGGCGCGGGAGGGACGGGGGAGACCCAGTACTTC. The chain combines TRBV29-1 with TRBJ2-5; 9 bases match TRBD2. This CDR3 region has 13 residues. V lost 7 bases to trimming and J lost 5 bases; unmatched junction nucleotides: 8. CDR1 and CDR2 (germline): SQVTM, ANQGSEA. The full variable domain, rest sourced from reference TRBV29-1 and TRBJ2-5, is SAVISQKPSRDICQRGTSLTIQCQVDSQVTMMFWYRQQPGQSLTLIATANQGSEATYESGFVIDKFPISRPNLTFSTLTVSNMSPEDSSIYLCSGAGGTGETQYFGPGTRLLVL.

The chain uses TRBV27 and TRBJ1-2; D is ambiguous. The germline CDR1 and CDR2 sequences are MNHEY and SMNVEV (reference sequence). Trimming shortened V by 6 bases and J by 0 bases, and 11 bases separated the two germline ends. CDR3 length: 14 residues. CDR3 residues: CASSPHGANYGYTF. The CDR3 region has the DNA TGTGCCAGCAGCCCACATGGGGCTAACTATGGCTACACCTTC.

A remark on this clonotype: The junction differs from germline at one of its ends, possibly a read error. J is TRBJ1-2 and V is TRBV7-9; D might be TRBD1 (5 bases). The germline gives CDR1 SEHNR, CDR2 FQNEAQ (reference sequence). The CDR3 runs to 14 residues. In nucleotides, the CDR3 is TGTGCCAGCAGCCTAGCGGGGCACATCTATGGCTACACCTTC. It codes for CASSLAGHIYGYTF.

This clonotype was seen more than once but under ten times. This chain joins TRBV7-9 and TRBJ1-2, with D hard to call. The CDR3 is made up of 13 amino acids. Trimming removed 4 bases from V and 4 bases from J, with 10 bases in between. Germline CDR1 and CDR2: SEHNR and FQNEAQ (reference sequence). For the CDR3, the DNA is TGTGCCAGCAGCTCCCTATACTCCTATGGCTACACCTTC. Encoded protein: CASSSLYSYGYTF.

This clonotype was counted ten times or more. The V call is TRBV20-1, the J call TRBJ1-2; TRBD1 might be the D (5 bases). This CDR3 has 10 residues. The germline V gene encodes CDR1 DFQATT and CDR2 SNEGSKA (reference sequence). V shed 7 bases and J shed 8 bases, with 11 bases lying between them. The CDR3 region is CSVGHPGYTF. CDR3 DNA: TGCAGTGTTGGACACCCCGGCTACACCTTC.

The chain joins TRBV19 to TRBJ2-7; D call uncertain. The CDR3 extends over 13 amino acids. Germline V lookup: CDR1 LNHDA, CDR2 SQIVND (reference sequence). The germline V and J ends were trimmed by 5 bases and 0 bases, with 8 bases remaining between them. CDR3 nucleotide sequence: TGTGCCAGTAGTTACAAAAACTCCTACGAGCAGTACTTC. Translated: CASSYKNSYEQYF. The full variable domain, in which reference TRBV19 and TRBJ2-7 provide the parts outside the CDR3, is DGGITQSPKYLFRKEGQNVTLSCEQNLNHDAMYWYRQDPGQGLRLIYYSQIVNDFQKGDIAEGYSVSREKKESFPLTVTSAQKNPTAFYLCASSYKNSYEQYFGPGTRLTVT.

This clonotype was picked up a small number of times. The chain couples TRBV20-1 to TRBJ2-2, with 11 bases lining up with TRBD2. Germline V gene lookup returns CDR1 DFQATT and CDR2 SNEGSKA (reference sequence). There are 13 residues in the CDR3. The CDR3 protein is CGTSGGDTGELFF. DNA of the CDR3: TGCGGTACTAGCGGGGGCGACACCGGGGAGCTGTTTTTT.